This T cell receptor (beta chain) was recovered during a study of T cell responses to AZD1222 COVID-19 vaccine. Overall study results and limits: Spike-specific TCR breadth and depth grew following two AZD1222 doses.

Germline CDR1 reads KGHSH; CDR2 reads LQKENI. The V gene lost 0 bases and the J gene lost 7 bases, with 16 bases spanning the gap. The CDR3 covers 16 residues. Regarding this clone: Its antigen is unknown.

Method: immunoSEQ multiplex PCR; TCRdb's copy keeps in-frame clones and lacks some. The sample contains fewer than 90,000 clones, 85% to 90% of which appear only once. The chain joins TRBV18 to TRBJ2-1, with D possibly being TRBD1 (6 bases). This clonotype was sampled from an adult who received the AZD1222 COVID-19 vaccine. The sample consisted of peripheral blood, taken 28 days after the second AZD1222 dose. For the CDR3, the DNA is TGTGCCAGCTCACCACCGGCAGGGTCTACAGGGAATGAGCAGTTCTTC. This encodes CASSPPAGSTGNEQFF.